This T cell receptor (beta chain) was obtained from a study of blood T cell repertoires in COVID-19. At the level of the study: Italy, Spain and the United States were the sources of the convalescent and acute COVID-19 samples.

Sequencing was performed with immunoSEQ multiplex PCR; in TCRdb, only in-frame clones are kept and a portion is missing. In the table there are 100,000 to 110,000 clones, roughly 87% of which are singletons. This clone was seen once. Germline CDR1 MNHEY, CDR2 SMNVEV (reference sequence). V lost 4 bases and J 5 bases, leaving 15 bases between the germline ends. This CDR3 has 15 amino acids. The chain employs TRBV27 and TRBJ2-1, with D maybe TRBD1 (6 bases). Sequenced: peripheral blood. The receptor was derived from a man in his thirties or forties in a cohort sampled during active COVID-19. The CDR3 DNA reads as TGTGCCAGCAGTTCCCTATGGGGGCGGGACAATGAGCAGTTCTTC. This sequence encodes CASSSLWGRDNEQFF.